The clone carrying this TCR beta chain has a count of ten or more. TCRdb reprocessed the 5' RACE reads with MiXCR, giving one entry per CDR3 protein. The table lists 300,000 to 350,000 distinct CDR3 sequences, 3% to 4.5% of them singletons. The record originates from a study of T cells after yellow fever vaccination. V lost 3 bases and J lost 6; bases outside the gene matches: 10. The CDR3 is made up of 15 amino acids. Germline CDR1 DFQATT, CDR2 SNEGSKA (reference sequence). This TCR derives from a man aged 18 to 30 who received the YFV17D yellow fever vaccine. The source material was PBMCs, sampled 5 days after the yellow fever booster vaccination. The chain is built from TRBV20-1 and TRBJ2-3; 9 bases are a match to TRBD2. CDR3 in amino acids: CSAREAGGPWDTQYF. In nucleotides, the CDR3 is TGCAGTGCTAGGGAGGCGGGGGGGCCGTGGGATACGCAGTATTTT.